The T cell receptor beta chain described here comes from a study of regulatory T cells in long-lasting Graves disease. This clonotype showed up just a few times. The target antigen is unknown. Time point indicated: persistent/refractory GD, antithyroid drugs over 5 years with positive TRAb. Following extraction of RNA from PBMCs, that RNA was used to make the TCR library. Overall study results and limits: There was favoring of TRBV28, TRBJ1-2 and TRBJ2-5 in persistent disease. Persistent patients shared more public clonotypes (approximately 2,500) than new patients (more than 900). What was studied was peripheral blood only, and not thyroid tissue. It was possible that the small sample size reduced accuracy.

CDR3 length equals 11 residues. Germline V lookup: CDR1 DFQATT, CDR2 SNEGSKA (reference sequence). V lost 7 bases to trimming and J lost 5 bases, with 9 bases between them. Arm-PCR with iRepertoire HTBI primers amplified the CDR3 regions for these TCR beta libraries. TCRdb reprocessed the multiplex PCR reads with MiXCR, giving one entry per CDR3 protein. In the table there are about 460,000 distinct CDR3 sequences, roughly 22% of which are singletons. The TCR sequence derives from a female donor with Graves disease. The chain combines TRBV20-1 with TRBJ1-5; D may be TRBD1 (5 bases). Sequencing was performed on peripheral blood mononuclear cells (PBMCs), taken when the disease was refractory, from a patient treated with antithyroid drugs. In DNA, the CDR3 is TGCAGTGTTACGGGGGATCAGCCCCAGCATTTT. This encodes CSVTGDQPQHF.